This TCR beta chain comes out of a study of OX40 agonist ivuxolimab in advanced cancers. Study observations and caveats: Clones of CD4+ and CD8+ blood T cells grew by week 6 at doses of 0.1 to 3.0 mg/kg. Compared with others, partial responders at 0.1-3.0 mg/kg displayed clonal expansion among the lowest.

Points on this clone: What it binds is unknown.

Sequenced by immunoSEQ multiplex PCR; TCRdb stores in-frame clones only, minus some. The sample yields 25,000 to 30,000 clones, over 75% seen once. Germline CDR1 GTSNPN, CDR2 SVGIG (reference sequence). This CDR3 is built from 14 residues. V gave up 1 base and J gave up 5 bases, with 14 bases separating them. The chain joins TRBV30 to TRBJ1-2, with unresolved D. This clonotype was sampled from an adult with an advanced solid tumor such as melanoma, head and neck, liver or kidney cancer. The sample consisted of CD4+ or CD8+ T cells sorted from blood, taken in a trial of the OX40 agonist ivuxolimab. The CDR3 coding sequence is TGTGCCTGGAGTGCGTTGGGCTCCGAGTATGGCTACACCTTC. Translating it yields CAWSALGSEYGYTF.